One and the same sample provided the 27 T cell receptor beta chains below, sequenced in a study of blood T cell repertoires in COVID-19. Produced via immunoSEQ multiplex PCR; TCRdb's table is partial and in-frame only. The sample has 410,000 or so clones, around nine tenths seen once. Sequencing input: peripheral blood. The receptors shown here come from a woman aged 40 to 49 with COVID-19, enrolled during active disease.

The J gene is TRBJ1-4, the V gene TRBV5-4, with a tentative D call TRBD1 (5 bases). Germline V gene sequence: CDR1 SGHNT, CDR2 YYREEE (reference sequence). This CDR3 comprises 13 residues. V was pared by 10 bases and J by 7 bases, with 17 bases between. The CDR3 here is CAGRRQSSEKLFF. For the CDR3, the DNA is TGTGCCGGTAGGCGACAGTCTAGTGAAAAACTGTTTTTT.

The chain recombines TRBV5-1 with TRBJ2-3; D is perhaps TRBD1 (7 bases). The CDR3 consists of 15 residues. CDR1 is SGHRS, CDR2 YFSETQ, per germline. V shed 0 bases and J shed 3 bases, with 11 bases lying between them. CDR3 DNA sequence: TGCGCCAGCAGCTTGGCCGGGGGACAGACAGATACGCAGTATTTT. Translation: CASSLAGGQTDTQYF.

Only one count was recorded for this clone. CDR3 sequence reads: CASSRGQGMRAFF. CDR3 coding DNA: TGTGCCAGCAGTCGGGGACAGGGGATGAGGGCTTTCTTT. The chain carries TRBV6-5 and TRBJ1-1; 10 bases fit TRBD1. The CDR3 is made up of 13 amino acids. Unmatched junction bases numbered 8, after V lost 5 bases and J lost 11 bases. Per the germline V gene, CDR1 is MNHEY and CDR2 is SVGAGI.

The chain employs TRBV5-1 and TRBJ2-3; possible D gene TRBD1, 5 bases. The CDR3 is 15 residues long. In germline, CDR1 is SGHRS, CDR2 YFSETQ. V lost 0 bases and J 4 bases, leaving 12 bases between the germline ends. CDR3 amino acids: CASSLETVRADTQYF. CDR3 nucleotides: TGCGCCAGCAGCTTGGAGACAGTTCGAGCAGATACGCAGTATTTT.

The rearrangement links TRBV4-3 to TRBJ2-2, with D possibly matching TRBD1 (6 bases). The V and J ends lost 3 bases and 1 base respectively, with 18 bases between them. This CDR3 is 18 amino acids long. The germline gives CDR1 LGHNA, CDR2 YSLEER. Here the CDR3 DNA reads TGCGCCAGCAGCCAGGAAAGACAGGTCATCTTGAACACCGGGGAGCTGTTTTTT. As protein: CASSQERQVILNTGELFF.

The table lists this clone with a few counts. V gene TRBV30 combines with J gene TRBJ1-3; D is perhaps TRBD1 (6 bases). The CDR3 loop spans 14 amino acids. From germline, CDR1 is GTSNPN and CDR2 SVGIG (reference sequence). V lost 3 bases and J lost 0, with 9 bases in between. This chain's CDR3 is CAWRRGGSGNTIYF. The CDR3 DNA sequence: TGTGCCTGGAGGCGAGGGGGCTCTGGAAACACCATATATTTT.

The chain employs TRBV6-2 or TRBV6-3 and TRBJ2-1; 11 bases line up with TRBD1. V was clipped by 6 bases and J by 6 bases; unmatched bases: 7. This CDR3 contains 15 residues. Germline V CDR1 and CDR2: MNHEY, SVGEGT. The CDR3 nucleotides read TGTGCCAGCAGCTTCGGACAGGGGGCCCTCAATGAGCAGTTCTTC. It specifies CASSFGQGALNEQFF.

V gene TRBV5-1 combines with J gene TRBJ2-7, with TRBD2 identical over 10 bases. V lost 0 bases, J lost 4 bases, and 4 bases stayed unmatched. The CDR3 sequence is 15 residues long. Looked up from germline, CDR1 is SGHRS and CDR2 is YFSETQ. CDR3: CASSLGTSGNYEQYF. The CDR3 coding sequence is TGCGCCAGCAGCTTGGGAACTAGCGGGAATTACGAGCAGTACTTC.

The genes are TRBV6-6 and TRBJ1-1; the D gene is possibly TRBD1 (6 bases). Germline V CDR1 and CDR2: MNHNY, SVGAGI (reference sequence). V was cut by 5 bases and J by 1 base, with 11 bases left in between. CDR3 size: 14 residues. The CDR3 region has the DNA TGTGCCAGCAGTCGGACAGCCACGAACACTGAAGCTTTCTTT. Amino acid sequence: CASSRTATNTEAFF.

CDR3: CASSIDAGLRVGTIYF. CDR3 bases: TGTGCCAGTAGTATCGACGCGGGACTAAGGGTGGGGACCATATATTTT. The rearrangement joins TRBV19 to TRBJ1-3; maybe TRBD1 (5 bases). Trimming left V 3 bases short and J 10 bases short, with 22 bases between. The CDR3 spans 16 residues. CDR1 is LNHDA and CDR2 is SQIVND in the germline V gene (reference sequence).

The chain carries TRBV6-5 and TRBJ2-7; tentatively, D is TRBD2 (6 bases). Germline CDR1 is MNHEY and CDR2 is SVGAGI. The CDR3 loop spans 13 amino acids. Trimming shortened V by 7 bases and J by 6 bases, and 16 bases separated the two germline ends. In nucleotides, the CDR3 is TGTGCCAGCACTTGGTGGGAGGATGGCGAGCAGTACTTC. It yields the protein CASTWWEDGEQYF.

This clone was counted once. V usage is TRBV4-3 and J usage is TRBJ1-1; no firm D call. V dropped 5 bases and J dropped 0 bases, with 16 bases sitting between them. The CDR3 sequence is 16 residues long. The V gene's germline CDR1 is LGHNA and CDR2 YSLEER. The CDR3 loop reads CASSLISGGLNTEAFF. Here the CDR3 DNA reads TGCGCCAGCAGCTTAATCAGCGGCGGGTTGAACACTGAAGCTTTCTTT.

This clone appeared a single time. The rearrangement uses TRBV9 and TRBJ1-1; TRBD1 matches at 10 bases. This CDR3 contains 15 residues. V shed 0 bases, J shed 5 bases, and the junction held 4 bases outside the gene matches. Germline values: CDR1 SGDLS, CDR2 YYNGEE. The CDR3 DNA reads TGTGCCAGCAGCGTAGGTCGACAGGGGGCAACTGAAGCTTTCTTT. Translation: CASSVGRQGATEAFF.

The chain links TRBV19 to TRBJ1-5; D possibly corresponds to TRBD1 (5 bases). Trimming removed 1 base at V and 6 bases at J, with 10 bases between. Germline values: CDR1 LNHDA, CDR2 SQIVND (reference sequence). The CDR3 has 14 residues. The CDR3 DNA reads as TGTGCCAGTAGTATAGTTAGGGGTGGTCAGCCCCAGCATTTT. It yields the protein CASSIVRGGQPQHF.

The chain combines TRBV27 with TRBJ2-1, with a weak D call TRBD2 (6 bases). The germline V gene has CDR1 MNHEY and CDR2 SMNVEV (reference sequence). The length of the CDR3 is 18 residues. Between the trimmed V and J ends, which lost 0 bases and 0 bases, there was a span of 15 bases. This CDR3 reads CASSLSVLTGASYNEQFF. In DNA form, the CDR3 reads TGTGCCAGCAGTTTATCAGTCTTAACGGGAGCCTCCTACAATGAGCAGTTCTTC.

The chain couples TRBV7-3 to TRBJ2-3, with 12 bases matching TRBD2. Germline CDR1 SGHTA, CDR2 FQGTGA. V trimming: 5 bases; J trimming: 3 bases; junction bases outside the gene matches: 6. CDR3 length equals 16 residues. The CDR3 DNA follows: TGTGCCAGCAGCGACGGACTAGCGGGGAGGACAGATACGCAGTATTTT. Its protein product is CASSDGLAGRTDTQYF.

This chain links TRBV2 with TRBJ1-5; D gene ambiguous. The CDR3 is made up of 13 amino acids. V lost 6 bases to trimming and J lost 6 bases, with 12 bases between them. Per germline, CDR1 SNHLY and CDR2 FYNNEI. The CDR3 DNA follows: TGTGCCAGCAGGGAAAGGGAGAGTCAGCCCCAGCATTTT. It encodes CASRERESQPQHF.

CDR3 DNA sequence: TGTGCCAGCAGCCCTGGTAGGCGGGGATTGAACACTGAAGCTTTCTTT. It is translated as CASSPGRRGLNTEAFF. V gene TRBV7-3 combines with J gene TRBJ1-1; no clear D gene. The CDR3 runs to 16 residues. Germline assignment: CDR1 SGHTA and CDR2 FQGTGA. Trimming removed 5 bases from V and 0 bases from J, with 16 bases in between.

This sequence joins TRBV2 and TRBJ2-2; tentative D call: TRBD1 (6 bases). Germline V gene lookup returns CDR1 SNHLY and CDR2 FYNNEI. This CDR3 is built from 15 residues. V dropped 2 bases and J dropped 3 bases, with 10 bases sitting between them. The CDR3 protein is CASSEHRADTGELFF. CDR3 DNA sequence: TGTGCCAGCAGTGAACACAGGGCGGACACCGGGGAGCTGTTTTTT. Full variable domain (missing parts from reference TRBV2 and TRBJ2-2): EPEVTQTPSHQVTQMGQEVILRCVPISNHLYFYWYRQILGQKVEFLVSFYNNEISEKSEIFDDQFSVERPDGSNFTLKIRSTKLEDSAMYFCASSEHRADTGELFFGEGSRLTVL.

The chain has TRBV4-3 and TRBJ2-2; maybe TRBD2 (5 bases). The CDR3 runs 15 residues. CDR1 LGHNA and CDR2 YSLEER come from the germline V gene. Between the trimmed V and J ends, which lost 4 bases and 4 bases, there was a span of 13 bases. Here the CDR3 DNA reads TGCGCCAGCAGCCTCTCTTGGAGGAGCACCGGGGAGCTGTTTTTT. Protein: CASSLSWRSTGELFF.

The chain combines TRBV9 with TRBJ1-4, with TRBD1 matching over 12 bases. The germline V gene encodes CDR1 SGDLS and CDR2 YYNGEE. Trimming took 5 bases from V and 12 from J; bases not matched to a gene: 8. The CDR3 has 14 amino acids. The CDR3 sequence: CASSFGTGGEELFF. The CDR3 region has the DNA TGTGCCAGCAGTTTCGGGACAGGGGGCGAGGAACTGTTTTTT. The complete variable domain, with remaining parts taken from reference TRBV9 and TRBJ1-4, reads DSGVTQTPKHLITATGQRVTLRCSPRSGDLSVYWYQQSLDQGLQFLIQYYNGEERAKGNILERFSAQQFPDLHSELNLSSLELGDSALYFCASSFGTGGEELFFGSGTQLSVL.

The V and J genes are TRBV5-1 and TRBJ2-1, with 7 positions matching TRBD1. V shed 0 bases, J shed 10 bases, and the junction held 7 bases outside the gene matches. Germline V lookup: CDR1 SGHRS, CDR2 YFSETQ. This CDR3 comprises 14 residues. The chain's CDR3 is CASSLGQGFREQFF. CDR3 sequence (DNA): TGCGCCAGCAGCTTGGGACAGGGCTTTCGGGAGCAGTTCTTC.

This chain links TRBV19 with TRBJ2-1; 7 bases map to TRBD2. The length of the CDR3 is 13 residues. From germline, CDR1 is LNHDA and CDR2 SQIVND (reference sequence). The trim removed 6 bases at V and 6 bases at J, leaving 5 bases unmatched. The CDR3: CASRSRGVNEQFF. The CDR3 DNA is TGTGCCAGTAGATCCCGGGGGGTCAATGAGCAGTTCTTC.

V and J are TRBV6-5 and TRBJ1-4; no reliable D call. The CDR3 spans 15 residues. Per germline, CDR1 MNHEY and CDR2 SVGAGI. Trimming pared 8 bases from V and 7 bases from J, leaving 20 bases between. CDR3 in amino acids: CASRKRGSWGEKLFF. The CDR3 bases are TGTGCCAGCCGCAAGCGAGGGTCTTGGGGTGAAAAACTGTTTTTT.

CDR3 DNA: TGTGCCAGCACTATTGACAGACCCATCTACAATGAGCAGTTCTTC. Protein sequence: CASTIDRPIYNEQFF. The chain combines TRBV27 with TRBJ2-1; tentative D call: TRBD1 (5 bases). This CDR3 comprises 15 residues. Germline values: CDR1 MNHEY, CDR2 SMNVEV (reference sequence). Trimming removed 7 bases from V and 3 bases from J, with 16 bases in between.

The rearrangement links TRBV7-3 to TRBJ2-3; tentatively, D is TRBD1 (5 bases). The CDR3 contains 15 residues. The V gene's germline CDR1 is SGHTA and CDR2 FQGTGA. The germline V and J ends were trimmed by 5 bases and 5 bases, with 17 bases remaining between them. DNA of the CDR3: TGTGCCAGCAGCCCCATAGGGCTAGACAGAGATACGCAGTATTTT. This gives the protein CASSPIGLDRDTQYF.

The chain joins TRBV19 to TRBJ1-2; D ambiguous. Trimming took 6 bases from V and 0 from J, leaving 8 bases between them. Germline lookup yields CDR1 LNHDA and CDR2 SQIVND (reference sequence). The CDR3 is made up of 13 amino acids. The CDR3 protein is CASSVPPNYGYTF. CDR3 nucleotide sequence: TGTGCCAGTAGCGTTCCTCCTAACTATGGCTACACCTTC.